This paragraph reports one TCR beta chain. TCRdb's copy holds only in-frame clones and misses some; the assay was immunoSEQ multiplex PCR. The table has about 120,000 clones, approximately 81% seen once. These data belong to a study of cytomegalovirus exposure and HLA in healthy donors. Trimming pared 8 bases from V and 3 bases from J, leaving 14 bases between. This CDR3 has 14 amino acids. CDR1 and CDR2 from the germline V gene are SNHLY and FYNNEI. This sequence was found in a woman aged 25-40 years in good health and CMV-seronegative. Sequencing was performed on PBMCs. The V gene is TRBV2, the J gene TRBJ1-5; possible D gene TRBD1, 5 bases. The DNA for the CDR3 is TGTGCCAGCCAGGGTGGCAGCTACAATCAGCCCCAGCATTTT. Protein: CASQGGSYNQPQHF. The entire variable domain, with the rest obtained from reference TRBV2 and TRBJ1-5, is as follows: EPEVTQTPSHQVTQMGQEVILRCVPISNHLYFYWYRQILGQKVEFLVSFYNNEISEKSEIFDDQFSVERPDGSNFTLKIRSTKLEDSAMYFCASQGGSYNQPQHFGDGTRLSIL.